These 26 T cell receptor beta chains came from one sample sequenced in a study of blood T cells in healthy people across ages. For the second PCR, which ran for about 6 to 12 cycles, a sample-barcoded 5' primer and a J-beta primer mix were used. TCRdb independently ran MiXCR on the 5' RACE reads; one entry per CDR3 protein. The sample shows about 730,000 distinct CDR3 sequences, roughly 45% of them seen only once. The sample consisted of blood. Receptors were obtained from a woman aged 55 to 70 in good health.

This clonotype was detected only a few times. The gene calls are TRBV6-2 or TRBV6-3 and TRBJ2-7; D is possibly TRBD2 (6 bases). Germline lookup yields CDR1 MNHEY and CDR2 SVGEGT. The CDR3 is 13 amino acids. The V and J ends lost 6 bases and 0 bases respectively, with 9 bases between them. The CDR3 DNA reads TGTGCCAGCAGAGATAGCGGCTCCTACGAGCAGTACTTC. Amino acid sequence: CASRDSGSYEQYF.

About this clonotype: With a much larger clone just one base away, this may be a read error. V gene TRBV9 combines with J gene TRBJ2-5; 7 nucleotides match TRBD1. The CDR3 has 14 residues. V was pared by 2 bases and J by 11 bases, with 12 bases of the junction left unmatched. Looked up from germline, CDR1 is SGDLS and CDR2 is YYNGEE. Written as DNA, the CDR3 is TGTGCCAGCAGCGTCGGGACAGTCTACAATGAGCAGTACTTC. It specifies CASSVGTVYNEQYF.

J is TRBJ2-5 and V is TRBV7-7; D ambiguous. V was shortened by 0 bases and J by 5 bases, with 13 bases between the two germline ends. The germline CDR1 and CDR2 sequences are SSHAT and FNYEAQ (reference sequence). The CDR3 sequence is 15 residues long. CDR3 nucleotides: TGTGCCAGCAGCTTAGCATCCCTAGATGCCGAGACCCAGTACTTC. This codes for CASSLASLDAETQYF.

This clonotype occurred many times. The chain couples TRBV7-2 to TRBJ2-7; 12 bases match TRBD2. Losses at the gene ends were 5 bases for V and 0 bases for J; bases not matched to a gene: 5. The CDR3 spans 16 residues. The germline gives CDR1 SGHTA, CDR2 FQGNSA. The CDR3 DNA reads TGTGCCAGCAGCCCCGGACTAGCGGGAACCTCCTACGAGCAGTACTTC. Its protein product is CASSPGLAGTSYEQYF.

The chain is built from TRBV27 and TRBJ2-5, with 14 bases identical to TRBD2. The junction had 8 bases not matched to a gene; V was cut back by 5 bases and J by 3 bases. The germline V gene encodes CDR1 MNHEY and CDR2 SMNVEV (reference sequence). CDR3 size: 17 residues. CDR3 in amino acids: CASSKWTSGGLKETQYF. CDR3 in DNA: TGTGCCAGCAGTAAATGGACTAGCGGGGGGCTGAAAGAGACCCAGTACTTC.

The chain joins TRBV5-6 to TRBJ1-3; D unresolved. With 1 base removed from V and 4 bases from J, the gap between germline ends came to 3 bases. Germline V gives CDR1 SGHDT, CDR2 YYEEEE. CDR3 length: 12 residues. Written as DNA, the CDR3 is TGTGCCAGCAGCTTGCGGGGAAACACCATATATTTT. This translates into CASSLRGNTIYF.

The chain joins TRBV12-5 to TRBJ2-7, with D tentatively TRBD2 (5 bases). V was trimmed by 9 bases and J by 0 bases, leaving 15 bases between them. The CDR3 covers 14 residues. Per germline, CDR1 LGHNT and CDR2 FRNRAP. In DNA form, the CDR3 reads TGTGCTAGCTCACCGTACCGGGGCTCCTACGAGCAGTACTTC. It translates to CASSPYRGSYEQYF.

The chain has TRBV2 and TRBJ2-3; D gene uncertain. V was pared by 7 bases and J by 0 bases, with 8 bases between. The length of the CDR3 is 13 residues. CDR1 and CDR2 (germline): SNHLY, FYNNEI. CDR3 in DNA: TGTGCCAGCATCCGAGCTAGCACAGATACGCAGTATTTT. It yields the protein CASIRASTDTQYF.

The chain joins TRBV7-9 to TRBJ2-2; the match to TRBD1 covers 9 bases. The CDR3 extends over 16 amino acids. CDR1 is SEHNR, CDR2 FQNEAQ, per germline (reference sequence). With V trimmed by 4 bases and J by 2 bases, 5 bases remained unmatched. CDR3 coding DNA: TGTGCCAGCAGCTGGGGGGACAGGGCAAACACCGGGGAGCTGTTTTTT. Its protein product is CASSWGDRANTGELFF.

V and J are TRBV20-1 and TRBJ2-1; D tentatively reads TRBD1 or TRBD2 (5 bases each). The CDR3 loop spans 14 amino acids. Germline CDR1 DFQATT, CDR2 SNEGSKA (reference sequence). V lost 3 bases and J 3 bases, leaving 12 bases between the germline ends. In DNA, the CDR3 is TGCAGTGCTAGGGGACGGCCGAACTACAATGAGCAGTTCTTC. Its protein is CSARGRPNYNEQFF.

The genes are TRBV3-1 and TRBJ2-1; TRBD1 might be the D (5 bases). The CDR3 has 12 amino acids. The germline V gene encodes CDR1 LGHDT and CDR2 YNNKEL (reference sequence). The V gene lost 0 bases and the J gene lost 9 bases, with 6 bases spanning the gap. The CDR3 spells CASSQERGEQFF. In nucleotides, the CDR3 is TGTGCCAGCAGCCAAGAAAGGGGTGAGCAGTTCTTC.

The V call is TRBV20-1, the J call TRBJ1-6; maybe TRBD1 (6 bases). Between the trimmed V and J ends, which lost 6 bases and 10 bases, there was a span of 16 bases. The germline V gene has CDR1 DFQATT and CDR2 SNEGSKA (reference sequence). This CDR3 has 13 amino acids. The CDR3 reads CSARRTDGSPLHF. Here the CDR3 DNA reads TGCAGTGCCCGAAGGACAGATGGGTCACCCCTCCACTTT.

Remarks on this clonotype: This may be a read error, as it is one base from a much larger clone. The chain combines TRBV20-1 with TRBJ2-1; D unresolved. Germline-derived CDR1 and CDR2 are DFQATT and SNEGSKA (reference sequence). Trimming removed 0 bases from V and 9 bases from J, with 9 bases in between. The length of the CDR3 is 12 residues. CDR3 region: CSARDRLSEQFF. CDR3 bases: TGCAGTGCTAGAGACCGCCTTAGTGAGCAGTTCTTC.

This clonotype was observed a single time. The V and J genes are TRBV6-5 and TRBJ2-5; D is possibly TRBD1 (6 bases). The CDR3 contains 14 residues. Germline CDR1 reads MNHEY; CDR2 reads SVGAGI. V gave up 6 bases and J gave up 0 bases, with 11 bases separating them. The CDR3 DNA reads TGTGCCAGCAGGGTCGGACAGTACCAAGAGACCCAGTACTTC. It codes for CASRVGQYQETQYF.

The chain links TRBV25-1 to TRBJ2-7; 8 nucleotides line up with TRBD1. The CDR3 covers 16 residues. Germline V gene sequence: CDR1 MGHDK, CDR2 SYGVNS. V gave up 6 bases and J gave up 4 bases; unmatched junction bases: 14. CDR3 sequence: CASSEGSAGQEYEQYF. DNA for the CDR3: TGTGCCAGCAGCGAAGGCTCGGCGGGACAGGAGTACGAGCAGTACTTC.

The genes are TRBV20-1 and TRBJ1-2, with D unclear. The CDR3 length is 13 residues. V was trimmed by 6 bases and J by 4 bases, leaving 15 bases between them. Germline CDR1 DFQATT, CDR2 SNEGSKA (reference sequence). The DNA of the CDR3 is TGCAGTGCCTCCGCGGTGGGAGGCTATGGCTACACCTTC. Amino acid sequence: CSASAVGGYGYTF.

The chain couples TRBV2 to TRBJ2-1, with a weak D call TRBD1 (5 bases). Trimming took off 6 bases at V and 6 bases at J, with 9 bases between the two ends. The CDR3 has 12 amino acids. The germline gives CDR1 SNHLY, CDR2 FYNNEI. As DNA, the CDR3 is TGTGCCAGCAGCGAACAGGTCAATGAGCAGTTCTTC. Translation: CASSEQVNEQFF.

This sequence joins TRBV5-1 and TRBJ2-7; no clear D gene. Trimming removed 3 bases from V and 5 bases from J, with 12 bases in between. The CDR3 extends over 13 amino acids. Germline-derived CDR1 and CDR2 are SGHRS and YFSETQ. The CDR3 protein is CASSSGGLDEQYF. CDR3 coding DNA: TGCGCCAGCAGCTCTGGTGGTTTAGACGAGCAGTACTTC.

Details on this clonotype: One end of the junction fails to match germline, which may point to a read error. CDR3 sequence reads: CASSRDYTQEAQYF. DNA for the CDR3: TGTGCCAGCAGCCGCGACTACACTCAAGAGGCCCAGTACTTC. The chain links TRBV3-1 to TRBJ2-5; D is perhaps TRBD2 (5 bases). The V gene's germline CDR1 is LGHDT and CDR2 YNNKEL (reference sequence). The CDR3 length is 14 residues.

The chain employs TRBV6-2 or TRBV6-3 and TRBJ1-3; D uncertain. This CDR3 comprises 14 residues. Germline values: CDR1 MNHEY, CDR2 SVGEGT. Trimming removed 2 bases at V and 0 bases at J, with 5 bases between. The CDR3, as DNA: TGTGCCAGCAGTTACGACTACTCTGGAAACACCATATATTTT. Its translation: CASSYDYSGNTIYF.

This chain links TRBV29-1 with TRBJ2-5, with TRBD1 matching over 10 bases. The DNA end favors TRBJ2-4, so the J call may be wrong. The CDR3 loop spans 14 amino acids. In germline, CDR1 is SQVTM, CDR2 ANQGSEA. The CDR3 region has the DNA TGCAGCGTTTCAAGCCGGGACAGGGGTAACATTCAGTACTTC. Translating gives CSVSSRDRGNIQYF.

This clonotype was seen more than once but under ten times. In nucleotides, the CDR3 is TGTGCCAGCAGCTTCGAGGGGGCGCCGATCTACACCTTC. Encoded protein: CASSFEGAPIYTF. This chain connects TRBV7-9 to TRBJ1-2; TRBD1 aligns across 7 bases. The CDR3 is made up of 13 amino acids. Germline assignment: CDR1 SEHNR and CDR2 FQNEAQ (reference sequence). Unmatched junction bases numbered 8, after V lost 3 bases and J lost 10 bases.

This clonotype occurred once. The chain recombines TRBV9 with TRBJ2-2, with D possibly TRBD1 on 6 matching bases. V lost 2 bases and J lost 0, with 20 bases in between. Germline assignment: CDR1 SGDLS and CDR2 YYNGEE. This CDR3 is built from 19 residues. CDR3 region: CASSVPGTGTPTNTGELFF. CDR3 DNA sequence: TGTGCCAGCAGCGTGCCCGGGACCGGGACACCGACGAACACCGGGGAGCTGTTTTTT. Full variable domain (remainder filled in from reference TRBV9 and TRBJ2-2): DSGVTQTPKHLITATGQRVTLRCSPRSGDLSVYWYQQSLDQGLQFLIQYYNGEERAKGNILERFSAQQFPDLHSELNLSSLELGDSALYFCASSVPGTGTPTNTGELFFGEGSRLTVL.

The rearrangement links TRBV4-2 to TRBJ2-5; D is unresolved. V lost 5 bases and J lost 2, with 9 bases in between. The CDR3 has 13 residues. Germline V gene lookup returns CDR1 LGHNA and CDR2 YNFKEQ. The CDR3 loop reads CASSSPPQETQYF. DNA of the CDR3: TGTGCCAGCAGCTCTCCGCCGCAAGAGACCCAGTACTTC.

Ten or more counts support this clonotype. This rearrangement joins TRBV6-2 or TRBV6-3 to TRBJ2-7; D is unclear. CDR3 length: 16 amino acids. Looked up from germline, CDR1 is MNHEY and CDR2 is SVGEGT. The V end was cut by 7 bases, the J end by 5 bases, with 24 bases between. As DNA, the CDR3 is TGTGCCAGCACTTCTTCTCGGCTCCCACACGTCGACGAGCAGTACTTC. It codes for CASTSSRLPHVDEQYF.

The sample holds one count of this clonotype. J is TRBJ1-2 and V is TRBV6-1; TRBD1 matches 10 bases. The CDR3 has 16 amino acids. CDR1 MNHNS and CDR2 SASEGT come from the germline V gene. Germline trimming cut 6 bases from V and 5 bases from J; bases unmatched to any gene: 12. The CDR3 region is CASSPNRDRGVYGYTF. CDR3 bases: TGTGCCAGCAGCCCAAACCGGGACAGGGGCGTTTATGGCTACACCTTC.